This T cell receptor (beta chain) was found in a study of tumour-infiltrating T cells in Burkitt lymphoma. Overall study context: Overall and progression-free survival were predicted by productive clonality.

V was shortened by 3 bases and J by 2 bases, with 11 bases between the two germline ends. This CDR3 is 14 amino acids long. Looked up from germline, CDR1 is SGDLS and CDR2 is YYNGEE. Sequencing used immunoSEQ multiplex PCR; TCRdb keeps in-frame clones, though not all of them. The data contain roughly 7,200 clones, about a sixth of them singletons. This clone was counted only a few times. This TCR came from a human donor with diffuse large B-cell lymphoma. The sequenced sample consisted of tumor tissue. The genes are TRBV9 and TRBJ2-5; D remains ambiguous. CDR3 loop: CASSAWEDQETQYF. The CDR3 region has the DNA TGTGCCAGCAGCGCTTGGGAAGATCAAGAGACCCAGTACTTC.